Listed below are T cell receptor beta chains from one sample, sequenced in a study of cytomegalovirus exposure and HLA in healthy donors. TCRdb's table, derived via immunoSEQ multiplex PCR, lists solely in-frame clones and lacks some. The sample has roughly 74,000 clones. Source material: PBMCs. Source of these receptors: a female donor in good health and CMV-seropositive. Both conserved end residues are part of each CDR3. A D gene is named only where the DNA matches it firmly.

>TRBV7-2|TRBJ2-5|TRBD1
CASSFRPVGQGTVEQYF
TGTGCCAGCAGCTTTAGGCCCGTGGGACAGGGGACGGTTGAGCAGTACTTC
>TRBV5-1|TRBJ2-2|TRBD2
CASSLISGGLLGTGELFF
TGCGCCAGCAGCTTGATTAGCGGGGGCCTCCTCGGCACCGGGGAGCTGTTTTTT
>TRBV5-8|TRBJ2-3|NA
CASSSFRVSADTQYF
TGTGCCAGCAGTTCCTTTAGGGTTAGCGCAGATACGCAGTATTTT
>TRBV29-1|TRBJ2-1|NA
CSVPRGGGEFF
TGCAGCGTTCCCAGGGGTGGGGGGGAGTTCTTC
>TRBV12-5|TRBJ2-1|TRBD2
CASAPPRGSARDEQFF
TGTGCTAGTGCCCCCCCGCGGGGGTCCGCGAGGGATGAGCAGTTCTTC
>TRBV9|TRBJ1-4|TRBD1
CASSVGTGGEKLFF
TGTGCCAGCAGCGTAGGGACAGGGGGTGAAAAACTGTTTTTT
>TRBV9|TRBJ2-1|TRBD2
CASSVDGVGRAYNEQFF
TGTGCCAGCAGCGTAGACGGGGTCGGGAGGGCCTACAATGAGCAGTTCTTC
>TRBV5-5|TRBJ2-3|NA
CASSSWPGGTTDTQYF
TGTGCCAGCAGCTCATGGCCGGGGGGCACAACAGATACGCAGTATTTT
>TRBV28|TRBJ2-1|TRBD1
CASGPQGVKEQFF
TGTGCCAGCGGTCCGCAGGGGGTAAAGGAGCAGTTCTTC
>TRBV7-3|TRBJ2-7|NA
CASSPNGYYEQYF
TGTGCCAGCAGTCCCAACGGGTACTACGAGCAGTACTTC
>TRBV9|TRBJ2-1|TRBD2
CASSVTSEPDNEQFF
TGTGCCAGCAGCGTGACTAGCGAGCCCGACAATGAGCAGTTCTTC
>TRBV7-2|TRBJ1-1|NA
CASSSVVEAFF
TGTGCCAGCAGCTCGGTTGTGGAAGCTTTCTTT
>TRBV15|TRBJ1-6|NA
CATSRERASNSPLHF
TGTGCCACCAGCAGAGAGCGGGCAAGTAATTCACCCCTCCACTTT
>TRBV7-2|TRBJ2-5|NA
CASSLGGRGQGTQYF
TGTGCCAGCAGCTTAGGTGGCAGGGGACAAGGGACCCAGTACTTC
>TRBV7-9|TRBJ2-2|NA
CASSFTPRQVNFKGGELFF
TGTGCCAGCAGCTTCACCCCACGACAGGTCAACTTCAAGGGCGGGGAGCTGTTTTTT
>TRBV7-9|TRBJ2-2|NA
CASSPWAGTGELFF
TGTGCCAGCAGCCCCTGGGCGGGCACCGGGGAGCTGTTTTTT
>TRBV4-1|TRBJ1-1|TRBD1
CASSIPGQYEAFF
TGCGCCAGCAGCATACCGGGACAGTATGAAGCTTTCTTT
>TRBV5-6|TRBJ1-1|NA
CASSFLGRGDEAFF
TGTGCCAGCAGCTTTCTTGGGCGGGGGGACGAAGCTTTCTTT
>TRBV19|TRBJ1-2|NA
CASSTQKRGYTF
TGTGCCAGTAGTACGCAGAAGCGCGGCTACACCTTC
>TRBV7-2|TRBJ1-5|NA
CASSLDSGQRVLSQHF
TGTGCCAGCAGCTTAGATTCTGGCCAGAGGGTTTTGTCCCAGCATTTT
>TRBV7-7|TRBJ1-1|NA
CASSSLLNTEAFF
TGTGCTAGCAGCTCTCTCCTTAACACTGAAGCTTTCTTT
>TRBV5-8|TRBJ1-2|NA
CASSFRTGWNYGYTF
TGTGCCAGCAGCTTTCGAACAGGGTGGAACTATGGCTACACCTTC
>TRBV7-2|TRBJ2-5|NA
CASSPSYGGETQYF
TGTGCCAGCAGCCCCTCATATGGAGGGGAGACCCAGTACTTC
>TRBV19|TRBJ2-7|TRBD1
CASSDGTGEQYF
TGTGCCAGTAGCGACGGGACAGGCGAGCAGTACTTC
>TRBV29-1|TRBJ2-7|TRBD2
CSVVSGGSYEQYF
TGCAGCGTTGTTAGCGGGGGCTCCTACGAGCAGTACTTC
>TRBV7-9|TRBJ2-5|NA
CASTPGVGETQYF
TGTGCCAGCACCCCAGGGGTCGGAGAGACCCAGTACTTC
>TRBV7-9|TRBJ2-7|TRBD2
CASSLRGTSGGTHEQYF
TGTGCCAGCAGCTTAAGGGGGACTAGCGGGGGGACCCACGAGCAGTACTTC
>TRBV4-1|TRBJ2-2|NA
CASSQDREPAGELFF
TGCGCCAGCAGCCAAGATAGGGAGCCCGCCGGGGAGCTGTTTTTT
>TRBV6-6|TRBJ2-7|TRBD2
CASSVRGSSYEQYF
TGTGCCAGCAGTGTCCGCGGGAGTTCCTACGAGCAGTACTTC
>TRBV7-3|TRBJ1-1|TRBD1
CASSPQGGDTEAFF
TGTGCCAGCAGCCCGCAGGGGGGCGACACTGAAGCTTTCTTT
>TRBV7-8|TRBJ2-3|TRBD1
CASSLGTGADTQYF
TGTGCCAGCAGCTTAGGGACAGGAGCAGATACGCAGTATTTT
>TRBV13|TRBJ2-1|NA
CASSTLYREDNEQFF
TGTGCCAGCAGCACCCTGTACAGGGAAGACAATGAGCAGTTCTTC
>TRBV6-1|TRBJ2-1|NA
CASSENPWREQFF
TGTGCCAGCAGTGAAAACCCCTGGCGGGAGCAGTTCTTC
>TRBV28|TRBJ1-2|NA
CASSSRTAQGYTF
TGTGCCAGCAGTTCGCGGACAGCCCAAGGCTACACCTTC
>TRBV11-2|TRBJ2-7|TRBD1
CASSLDPRTGDEQYF
TGTGCCAGCAGCTTAGATCCCCGGACAGGGGACGAGCAGTACTTC
>TRBV30|TRBJ2-7|NA
CAWTAEHAPVRQYF
TGTGCCTGGACCGCCGAGCACGCCCCGGTTCGGCAGTACTTC
>TRBV27|TRBJ2-3|NA
CASSGVTRVLGSTQYF
TGTGCCAGCTCCGGTGTGACTAGGGTATTGGGCAGTACGCAGTATTTT
>TRBV7-8|TRBJ2-1|NA
CASSFLWRRSTYNEQFF
TGTGCCAGCAGCTTTCTGTGGAGGCGAAGCACCTACAATGAGCAGTTCTTC
>TRBV30|TRBJ1-1|TRBD1
CAWSVGTGRTEAFF
TGTGCCTGGAGTGTAGGGACAGGGCGGACTGAAGCTTTCTTT
>TRBV4-1|TRBJ2-7|TRBD1
CASSRPGQAYEQYF
TGCGCCAGCAGCCGCCCGGGACAGGCCTACGAGCAGTACTTC
>TRBV28|TRBJ1-1|NA
CASSAPGTLMNTEAFF
TGTGCCAGCAGTGCCCCGGGGACACTCATGAACACTGAAGCTTTCTTT
>TRBV4-1|TRBJ2-7|NA
CASSQVPSADYEQYF
TGCGCCAGCAGCCAAGTTCCCAGTGCTGACTACGAGCAGTACTTC
>TRBV2|TRBJ2-2|NA
CASTLTSPGELFF
TGTGCCAGCACCCTGACTAGTCCCGGGGAGCTGTTTTTT
>TRBV18|TRBJ1-5|NA
CASSLSGNNQPQHF
TGTGCCAGCTCACTATCGGGAAACAATCAGCCCCAGCATTTT
>TRBV7-2|TRBJ1-2|NA
CASSTRRTFSDGYTF
TGTGCCAGCAGCACTCGAAGGACATTCTCCGATGGCTACACCTTC
>TRBV4-2|TRBJ1-2|NA
CASSQDRSFRGGYTF
TGTGCCAGCAGCCAAGACCGATCCTTCAGGGGCGGCTACACCTTC
>TRBV28|TRBJ2-1|TRBD2
CASSFMLAGPSEQFF
TGTGCCAGCAGTTTCATGCTAGCGGGGCCCTCGGAGCAGTTCTTC
>TRBV19|TRBJ2-1|TRBD2
CASSIDQLAENEQFF
TGTGCCAGTAGTATAGATCAACTAGCGGAAAATGAGCAGTTCTTC
>TRBV6-7|TRBJ2-7|TRBD1
CASSCRDREEQYF
TGTGCCAGCAGTTGCCGGGACAGGGAGGAGCAGTACTTC
>TRBV4-1|TRBJ2-3|NA
CASSQVARTDTQYF
TGCGCCAGCAGTCAGGTAGCGCGCACAGATACGCAGTATTTT
>TRBV10-3|TRBJ1-2|NA
CAISVKGFYGYTF
TGTGCCATCAGTGTCAAGGGGTTCTATGGCTACACCTTC
>TRBV28|TRBJ2-4|TRBD1
CASTPGQGESYIQYF
TGTGCCAGCACCCCGGGACAGGGGGAGTCGTACATTCAGTACTTC
>TRBV19|TRBJ2-7|TRBD2
CASSIGEGYEQYF
TGTGCCAGTAGTATAGGGGAGGGATACGAGCAGTACTTC
>TRBV6-6|TRBJ1-6|TRBD1
CASRYRGNSPLHF
TGTGCCAGCAGGTACAGGGGTAATTCACCCCTCCACTTT
>TRBV7-6|TRBJ1-1|TRBD1
CASSWGQGAEAFF
TGTGCCAGCAGCTGGGGACAGGGGGCTGAAGCTTTCTTT
>TRBV5-8|TRBJ2-1|TRBD2
CASSPRPWASGSKEQFF
TGTGCCAGCAGCCCACGTCCTTGGGCTAGCGGGAGCAAAGAGCAGTTCTTC
>TRBV29-1|TRBJ2-7|NA
CSGAYVSYEQYF
TGCAGCGGCGCATATGTATCCTACGAGCAGTACTTC
>TRBV30|TRBJ2-1|NA
CAWSVSISNGLEFF
TGTGCCTGGAGTGTCTCGATTAGCAATGGACTCGAGTTCTTC
>TRBV5-1|TRBJ2-1|TRBD2
CASSWRGLAGPYNEQFF
TGCGCCAGCAGCTGGAGGGGGCTAGCGGGACCATACAATGAGCAGTTCTTC